This TCR beta chain was recorded in a study of T cell responses to AZD1222 COVID-19 vaccine. From germline, CDR1 is MNHNY and CDR2 SVGAGI (reference sequence). The V segment lost 7 bases and the J segment 7 bases; nucleotides outside the gene matches: 14. There are 15 residues in the CDR3. As to this clone: What it binds is unknown.

Generated by immunoSEQ multiplex PCR, the TCRdb table keeps only in-frame clones and is missing some. The sample includes roughly 140,000 clones, approximately 90% of them seen just once. Regarding the study as a whole: Regions 160-218 and 743-854 held dominance among vaccine-associated CD4 TCRs, which spanned spike.

Some second doses came at about 4 weeks and others at about 12 weeks; these were pooled. This receptor was obtained from an adult who received the AZD1222 COVID-19 vaccine. Material: peripheral blood, obtained 28 days after the second AZD1222 dose. J is TRBJ2-7 and V is TRBV6-6; 9 bases are shared with TRBD2. CDR3 residues: CASKRRAGGQREQYF. The CDR3, as DNA: TGTGCCAGCAAGAGGCGCGCGGGAGGGCAACGGGAGCAGTACTTC.